The 26 T cell receptor beta chains in this list originate from one sample, sequenced in a study of cytomegalovirus exposure and HLA in healthy donors. Primers included in the PCR were 60 Vbeta and 13 Jbeta primers. Using immunoSEQ multiplex PCR, the repertoire was profiled, and TCRdb retains in-frame clones only, with some absent. The sample consists of 120,000 to 150,000 clones, around 65% of them appearing once. The sequenced material came from PBMCs. Receptors originate from a woman in her sixties in good health and CMV-seronegative.

V usage is TRBV14 and J usage is TRBJ2-3; D possibly corresponds to TRBD2 (5 bases). Per the germline V gene, CDR1 is SGHDN and CDR2 is FVKESK. CDR3 length: 15 residues. V lost 0 bases and J lost 6, with 13 bases in between. CDR3 sequence reads: CASSQERAGLDTQYF. Written as DNA, the CDR3 is TGTGCCAGCAGCCAAGAGCGGGCTGGGCTGGATACGCAGTATTTT. The variable domain in full, completed from reference TRBV14 and TRBJ2-3, reads EAGVTQFPSHSVIEKGQTVTLRCDPISGHDNLYWYRRVMGKEIKFLLHFVKESKQDESGMPNNRFLAERTGGTYSTLKVQPAELEDSGVYFCASSQERAGLDTQYFGPGTRLTVL.

The count of this clone is one. This chain uses TRBV7-6 with TRBJ2-1; D is unresolved. The CDR3 has 12 residues. Germline CDR1 is SGHVS and CDR2 is FNYEAQ. V was pared by 5 bases and J by 8 bases, with 10 bases between. In DNA form, the CDR3 reads TGTGCCAGCAGCCCCTCGGGTGATGAGCAGTTCTTC. Translation: CASSPSGDEQFF.

The V call is TRBV11-2, the J call TRBJ2-6, with 10 bases fitting TRBD1. CDR3 length: 17 residues. V was pared by 1 base and J by 1 base, with 1 base of the junction left unmatched. Germline lookup yields CDR1 SGHAT and CDR2 FQNNGV. Here the CDR3 reads CASSLGGQGSGANVLTF. Here the CDR3 DNA reads TGTGCCAGCAGCTTAGGGGGACAGGGGTCTGGGGCCAACGTCCTGACTTTC.

This clone was observed once. The genes are TRBV27 and TRBJ2-7, with D unresolved. Trimming stripped 2 bases from V and 0 bases from J, with 8 bases between. This CDR3 spans 14 amino acids. Per the germline V gene, CDR1 is MNHEY and CDR2 is SMNVEV (reference sequence). Here the CDR3 DNA reads TGTGCCAGCAGTTTAAAGCAGGCCTCCTACGAGCAGTACTTC. Protein sequence: CASSLKQASYEQYF.

The J gene is TRBJ1-1, the V gene TRBV5-5, with 7 bases aligning to TRBD1. The CDR3 has 14 amino acids. Germline values: CDR1 SGHKS, CDR2 YYEKEE (reference sequence). V lost 3 bases and J lost 1; bases outside the gene matches: 3. This CDR3 reads CASSSRQGNTEAFF. The CDR3 coding sequence is TGTGCCAGCAGCTCTAGACAGGGGAACACTGAAGCTTTCTTT.

The gene calls are TRBV7-2 and TRBJ1-2; no clear D. The germline gives CDR1 SGHTA, CDR2 FQGNSA. The CDR3 spans 14 residues. Trimming removed 2 bases at V and 4 bases at J, with 11 bases between. CDR3 sequence: CASSLSSGSYGYTF. For the CDR3, the DNA is TGTGCCAGCAGCTTAAGTTCAGGTTCCTATGGCTACACCTTC.

This clone was observed a handful of times. V usage is TRBV5-5 and J usage is TRBJ2-1; possible D gene TRBD2, 6 bases. Germline V CDR1 and CDR2: SGHKS, YYEKEE (reference sequence). The CDR3 runs to 14 residues. V was trimmed by 7 bases and J by 5 bases, leaving 16 bases between them. DNA for the CDR3: TGTGCCAGCGGCGGGGCTAGCGCGAACAATGAGCAGTTCTTC. Protein product: CASGGASANNEQFF.

This clone was detected only a few times. The J gene is TRBJ1-5, the V gene TRBV6-5; weak D call: TRBD1 (5 bases). This CDR3 comprises 15 residues. Germline lookup yields CDR1 MNHEY and CDR2 SVGAGI. Trimming pared 6 bases from V and 0 bases from J, leaving 12 bases between. The chain's CDR3 is CASRPQGYSNQPQHF. For the CDR3, the DNA is TGTGCCAGCAGGCCCCAGGGATATAGCAATCAGCCCCAGCATTTT.

The chain carries TRBV2 and TRBJ2-7; no definite D call. V was cut by 4 bases and J by 0 bases, with 7 bases left in between. CDR1 and CDR2 (germline): SNHLY, FYNNEI. The CDR3 length is 13 residues. The DNA for the CDR3 is TGTGCCAGCAGTGTAGAGAGCTCCTACGAGCAGTACTTC. It translates to CASSVESSYEQYF.

The chain couples TRBV5-4 to TRBJ1-2; D perhaps matches TRBD1 (5 bases). CDR3 length: 14 amino acids. CDR1 and CDR2 from the germline V gene are SGHNT and YYREEE (reference sequence). V gave up 0 bases and J gave up 6 bases, with 12 bases separating them. CDR3 in amino acids: CASSLAGSRDGYTF. The CDR3 nucleotides read TGTGCCAGCAGCTTGGCAGGGTCCAGGGATGGCTACACCTTC. The entire variable domain, with the rest obtained from reference TRBV5-4 and TRBJ1-2, is as follows: ETGVTQSPTHLIKTRGQQVTLRCSSQSGHNTVSWYQQALGQGPQFIFQYYREEENGRGNFPPRFSGLQFPNYSSELNVNALELDDSALYLCASSLAGSRDGYTFGSGTRLTVV.

The J gene is TRBJ2-3, the V gene TRBV19; TRBD2 agrees at 13 bases. Germline V gene lookup returns CDR1 LNHDA and CDR2 SQIVND (reference sequence). This CDR3 has 15 residues. The junction had 7 bases not matched to a gene; V was cut back by 8 bases and J by 5 bases. The CDR3 nucleotides are TGTGCCAGTCGGGTACTAGCGGGAGGGGGAGATACGCAGTATTTT. Its translation is CASRVLAGGGDTQYF. The complete variable domain, with remaining parts taken from reference TRBV19 and TRBJ2-3, reads DGGITQSPKYLFRKEGQNVTLSCEQNLNHDAMYWYRQDPGQGLRLIYYSQIVNDFQKGDIAEGYSVSREKKESFPLTVTSAQKNPTAFYLCASRVLAGGGDTQYFGPGTRLTVL.

The chain joins TRBV27 to TRBJ2-2; 11 positions match TRBD2. The V gene end was trimmed by 4 bases and the J gene end by 5 bases; junction bases not matched to a gene: 9. Germline V gene lookup returns CDR1 MNHEY and CDR2 SMNVEV (reference sequence). This CDR3 has 17 amino acids. CDR3 sequence: CASSSFTSGSGTGELFF. The CDR3, as DNA: TGTGCCAGCAGTTCATTTACTAGCGGGAGTGGAACCGGGGAGCTGTTTTTT.

This clone is a singleton in its sample. The V and J genes are TRBV7-8 and TRBJ2-3; possibly TRBD2 for D (5 bases). Germline CDR1 SGHVS, CDR2 FQNEAQ. This CDR3 is built from 15 residues. V was shortened by 3 bases and J by 3 bases, with 13 bases between the two germline ends. DNA of the CDR3: TGTGCCAGCAGCTTTACTAGTCGAAGTACAGATACGCAGTATTTT. Its protein is CASSFTSRSTDTQYF.

CDR3 amino acids: CASSTGQGMHEQYF. CDR3 sequence (DNA): TGTGCCAGCAGCACGGGACAGGGGATGCACGAGCAGTACTTC. The rearrangement joins TRBV9 to TRBJ2-7; 10 bases align to TRBD1. The V and J ends lost 4 bases and 5 bases, in that order; junction bases with no gene match: 6. The CDR3 spans 14 residues. CDR1 and CDR2 from the germline V gene are SGDLS and YYNGEE.

The chain employs TRBV27 and TRBJ1-2; TRBD1 aligns across 8 bases. The CDR3 consists of 14 residues. CDR1 is MNHEY, CDR2 SMNVEV, per germline (reference sequence). The trim removed 5 bases at V and 8 bases at J, leaving 10 bases unmatched. CDR3 sequence reads: CASSTLDRERGYTF. CDR3 sequence (DNA): TGTGCCAGCAGTACCCTGGACAGGGAACGAGGCTACACCTTC.

This clone has only a few counts. This chain joins TRBV7-9 and TRBJ1-2; maybe TRBD1 (5 bases). The CDR3 length is 13 residues. Germline CDR1 reads SEHNR; CDR2 reads FQNEAQ (reference sequence). The V end was cut by 5 bases, the J end by 9 bases, with 16 bases between. The CDR3 DNA reads TGTGCCAGCAGCCTCGCCGGGACTATGAGCTACACCTTC. Its protein product is CASSLAGTMSYTF.

This chain links TRBV1 with TRBJ2-2; no DNA check was done on the table's D call, TRBD2. TRBV1 is tagged as a pseudogene. This CDR3 contains 17 residues. The CDR3 coding sequence is TGCACCAGCAGCCAAGATCTCCTAGCGGAGTACACCGGGGAGCTGTTTTTT. Residues: CTSSQDLLAEYTGELFF.

This clone has a handful of counts. V usage is TRBV21-1 and J usage is TRBJ2-3; the table gives TRBD2 as D, unverified against the DNA. TRBV21-1 is an annotated pseudogene. The CDR3 is made up of 16 amino acids. CDR3 sequence: CASTKSGGAVGDTQYF. The CDR3 bases are TGTGCCAGCACCAAATCGGGGGGCGCCGTGGGGGATACGCAGTATTTT.

J is TRBJ1-2 and V is TRBV2, with TRBD1 matching over 10 bases. The CDR3 runs 15 residues. Germline CDR1 SNHLY, CDR2 FYNNEI. With 6 bases clipped from V and 4 bases from J, the junction kept 8 bases outside the gene matches. CDR3 sequence reads: CASRESRDRGYGYTF. Here the CDR3 DNA reads TGTGCCAGCAGAGAGTCCCGGGACAGGGGCTATGGCTACACCTTC.

V gene TRBV12-5 combines with J gene TRBJ2-6; 11 bases align to TRBD1. Trimming cost V 2 bases and J 2 bases; bases outside gene matches: 11. The germline V gene has CDR1 LGHNT and CDR2 FRNRAP. The CDR3 is 20 residues long. The CDR3 is CASGLREAGTGGPGANVLTF. Written as DNA, the CDR3 is TGTGCTAGTGGTTTGAGAGAGGCCGGGACAGGGGGTCCTGGGGCCAACGTCCTGACTTTC.

V and J are TRBV5-4 and TRBJ2-3, with 12 bases fitting TRBD2. The V and J ends lost 5 bases and 2 bases, in that order; junction bases with no gene match: 9. This CDR3 region has 17 residues. CDR1 is SGHNT, CDR2 YYREEE, per germline (reference sequence). The CDR3 region is CASRDALAGGTTDTQYF. The CDR3 coding sequence is TGTGCCAGCAGGGATGCGCTAGCGGGAGGGACCACAGATACGCAGTATTTT. Variable domain in full (rest from reference TRBV5-4 and TRBJ2-3): ETGVTQSPTHLIKTRGQQVTLRCSSQSGHNTVSWYQQALGQGPQFIFQYYREEENGRGNFPPRFSGLQFPNYSSELNVNALELDDSALYLCASRDALAGGTTDTQYFGPGTRLTVL.

This clone came up a few times. V usage is TRBV6-5 and J usage is TRBJ2-7, with TRBD1 identical over 8 bases. The CDR3 loop spans 16 amino acids. J gave up 0 bases and V 2 bases, and 6 bases lay outside the gene matches. CDR1 is MNHEY and CDR2 is SVGAGI in the germline V gene. CDR3 loop: CASSYGTGPSSYEQYF. The CDR3 nucleotides are TGTGCCAGCAGTTACGGGACAGGCCCTAGCTCCTACGAGCAGTACTTC.

This sequence joins TRBV6-6 and TRBJ1-1; D may be TRBD1 (6 bases). Germline V lookup: CDR1 MNHNY, CDR2 SVGAGI (reference sequence). The CDR3 has 15 residues. V lost 6 bases and J lost 4, with 18 bases in between. CDR3 sequence reads: CASRALRGRATEAFF. DNA of the CDR3: TGTGCCAGCAGAGCCCTAAGGGGGAGGGCCACTGAAGCTTTCTTT.

This clone was seen a handful of times. V and J are TRBV19 and TRBJ1-2; perhaps TRBD1 as D (6 bases). The CDR3 loop spans 15 amino acids. Germline V gene lookup returns CDR1 LNHDA and CDR2 SQIVND (reference sequence). V lost 0 bases to trimming and J lost 5 bases, with 13 bases between them. CDR3 sequence: CASSIDTGLLYGYTF. The CDR3 bases are TGTGCCAGTAGTATAGATACAGGGCTTCTATATGGCTACACCTTC.

The chain recombines TRBV19 with TRBJ1-1, with D possibly being TRBD1 (6 bases). CDR3 size: 13 residues. Per germline, CDR1 LNHDA and CDR2 SQIVND (reference sequence). V lost 6 bases and J lost 3, with 11 bases in between. CDR3 coding DNA: TGTGCCAGTAGGAGGGGGATGTACACTGAAGCTTTCTTT. Residues: CASRRGMYTEAFF.

V and J are TRBV5-1 and TRBJ2-1; 11 bases line up with TRBD2. Germline V gene sequence: CDR1 SGHRS, CDR2 YFSETQ. The junction had 13 bases not matched to a gene; V was cut back by 7 bases and J by 4 bases. The CDR3 consists of 17 residues. The CDR3 spells CASPPGTSGLAYNEQFF. The CDR3, as DNA: TGCGCCAGCCCCCCCGGGACTAGCGGCCTGGCTTACAATGAGCAGTTCTTC.